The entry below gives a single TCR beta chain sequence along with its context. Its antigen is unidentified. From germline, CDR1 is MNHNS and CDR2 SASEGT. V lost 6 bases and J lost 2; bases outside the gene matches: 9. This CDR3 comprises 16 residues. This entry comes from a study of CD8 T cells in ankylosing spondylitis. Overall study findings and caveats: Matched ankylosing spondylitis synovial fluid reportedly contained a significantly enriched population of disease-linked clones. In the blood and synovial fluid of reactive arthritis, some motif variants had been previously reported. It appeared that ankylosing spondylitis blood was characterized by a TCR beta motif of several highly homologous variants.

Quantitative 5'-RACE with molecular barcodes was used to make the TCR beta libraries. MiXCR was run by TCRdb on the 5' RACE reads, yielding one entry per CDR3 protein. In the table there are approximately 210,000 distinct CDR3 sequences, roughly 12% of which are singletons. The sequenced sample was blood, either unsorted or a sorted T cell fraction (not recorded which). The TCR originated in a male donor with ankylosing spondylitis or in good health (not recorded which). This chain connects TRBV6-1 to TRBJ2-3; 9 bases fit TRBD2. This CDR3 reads CASRSFLAGDTDTQYF. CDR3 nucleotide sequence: TGTGCCAGCAGATCCTTTTTAGCGGGAGACACAGATACGCAGTATTTT.